The 21 T cell receptor beta chains presented below share a single source sample, sequenced in a study of blood T cell repertoires in COVID-19. Profiling relied on immunoSEQ multiplex PCR, and the TCRdb table lists in-frame clones only, not all of them. The sample holds 200,000 to 250,000 clones, around four fifths seen once. Input material: peripheral blood. The receptors come from a woman older than 75 with active or convalescent COVID-19.

J is TRBJ2-2 and V is TRBV6-5, with 9 bases aligning to TRBD1. Germline CDR1 and CDR2: MNHEY and SVGAGI. The CDR3 is made up of 15 amino acids. V trimming: 5 bases; J trimming: 5 bases; junction bases outside the gene matches: 6. CDR3 DNA sequence: TGTGCCAGCAGTCGACAGGGGGTAGTAACCGGGGAGCTGTTTTTT. Translated, it gives CASSRQGVVTGELFF.

The rearrangement links TRBV5-5 to TRBJ2-5; D uncertain. Germline values: CDR1 SGHKS, CDR2 YYEKEE (reference sequence). V lost 0 bases and J 5 bases, leaving 11 bases between the germline ends. CDR3 size: 14 residues. CDR3 DNA sequence: TGTGCCAGCAGCTTGGCGGAGACCGCGGAGACCCAGTACTTC. This gives the protein CASSLAETAETQYF.

This chain uses TRBV5-1 with TRBJ2-3, with 7 bases fitting TRBD1. The length of the CDR3 is 16 residues. Germline assignment: CDR1 SGHRS and CDR2 YFSETQ. V shed 2 bases and J 8 bases; nucleotides not matched to a gene: 14. In DNA form, the CDR3 reads TGCGCCAGCAGCTTCGGGACAGCGTCCAGCACAAGTACGCAGTATTTT. Its protein product is CASSFGTASSTSTQYF.

The chain joins TRBV11-2 to TRBJ1-5; a weak D match, TRBD1 (6 bases). Germline V gene lookup returns CDR1 SGHAT and CDR2 FQNNGV. Trimming removed 6 bases from V and 3 bases from J, with 18 bases in between. The CDR3 is made up of 16 amino acids. The CDR3 DNA reads TGTGCCAGCAGACGTGGGATGGGGGACATCAATCAGCCCCAGCATTTT. Its protein product is CASRRGMGDINQPQHF.

This chain connects TRBV4-3 to TRBJ2-5; TRBD1 aligns across 8 bases. J gave up 3 bases and V 3 bases, and 6 bases lay outside the gene matches. In germline, CDR1 is LGHNA, CDR2 YSLEER. There are 15 residues in the CDR3. The CDR3 loop reads CASSQAGGGEETQYF. The DNA for the CDR3 is TGCGCCAGCAGCCAGGCAGGGGGCGGAGAAGAGACCCAGTACTTC.

The chain uses TRBV20-1 and TRBJ2-5; D may be TRBD2 (6 bases). Germline V gives CDR1 DFQATT, CDR2 SNEGSKA (reference sequence). CDR3 length: 14 amino acids. The V and J ends lost 3 bases and 0 bases respectively, with 11 bases between them. CDR3 DNA: TGCAGTGCTAGTAAACAGCGGGACCAAGAGACCCAGTACTTC. Protein: CSASKQRDQETQYF.

The chain recombines TRBV5-1 with TRBJ2-1, with 7 bases fitting TRBD2. The germline V gene has CDR1 SGHRS and CDR2 YFSETQ. The CDR3 length is 15 residues. Germline trimming cut 5 bases from V and 6 bases from J; bases unmatched to any gene: 11. The CDR3, as DNA: TGCGCCAGCAGTTTAACGGGGGGTACCAGCAATGAGCAGTTCTTC. Translated, it gives CASSLTGGTSNEQFF.

The V and J genes are TRBV2 and TRBJ1-6; the D gene is possibly TRBD1 (6 bases). This CDR3 is built from 16 residues. Germline V gene data show CDR1 as SNHLY and CDR2 as FYNNEI. With 4 bases removed from V and 6 bases from J, the gap between germline ends came to 16 bases. The CDR3 spells CASSGDGGAGNSPLHF. In DNA form, the CDR3 reads TGTGCCAGCAGTGGGGATGGGGGGGCTGGTAATTCACCCCTCCACTTT.

CDR3 region: CASSQDQGNQPQHF. CDR3 bases: TGTGCCAGCAGCCAAGATCAGGGCAATCAGCCCCAGCATTTT. The chain joins TRBV3-1 (or the pseudogene TRBV3-2) to TRBJ1-5; no firm D call. Germline V CDR1 and CDR2: LGHDT, YNNKEL (reference sequence). The CDR3 spans 14 residues. V was clipped by 0 bases and J by 2 bases, with 5 bases between them.

The CDR3 DNA sequence: TGTGCCAGCAGCCCCGGTTGGTCAGGGGGCGACCAGCCCCAGCATTTT. Protein sequence: CASSPGWSGGDQPQHF. This chain joins TRBV7-2 and TRBJ1-5; 8 bases are shared with TRBD1. V dropped 5 bases and J dropped 7; count of bases not matched to a gene: 13. The germline V gene has CDR1 SGHTA and CDR2 FQGNSA. The CDR3 spans 16 residues.

In this sample, this clone turned up a few times. The chain joins TRBV9 to TRBJ2-1, with 10 nucleotides matching TRBD1. Germline-derived CDR1 and CDR2 are SGDLS and YYNGEE. The J segment lost 3 bases and the V segment lost 3 bases, leaving 3 bases of the junction unmatched. The CDR3 consists of 15 residues. CDR3 DNA sequence: TGTGCCAGCAGCGCGGGACAGGGGAACTACAATGAGCAGTTCTTC. As protein: CASSAGQGNYNEQFF. Full variable domain (missing parts from reference TRBV9 and TRBJ2-1): DSGVTQTPKHLITATGQRVTLRCSPRSGDLSVYWYQQSLDQGLQFLIQYYNGEERAKGNILERFSAQQFPDLHSELNLSSLELGDSALYFCASSAGQGNYNEQFFGPGTRLTVL.

The table lists this clone with a few counts. The chain is built from TRBV27 and TRBJ1-2; 8 bases align to TRBD1. The CDR3 has 14 amino acids. The junction had 4 bases not matched to a gene; V was cut back by 5 bases and J by 2 bases. The germline V gene encodes CDR1 MNHEY and CDR2 SMNVEV (reference sequence). The CDR3 loop is CASSPRTGNYGYTF. DNA for the CDR3: TGTGCCAGCAGTCCGCGGACAGGGAACTATGGCTACACCTTC.

V usage is TRBV24-1 and J usage is TRBJ2-5, with D possibly matching TRBD1 (5 bases). The CDR3 spans 18 residues. CDR1 and CDR2 (germline): KGHDR, SFDVKD. V was cut by 1 base and J by 3 bases, with 20 bases left in between. As DNA, the CDR3 is TGTGCCACCAGTGATTTTGGCCCGCCAGGGCGAACCAAAGAGACCCAGTACTTC. This codes for CATSDFGPPGRTKETQYF.

This chain connects TRBV30 to TRBJ1-2, with 10 bases identical to TRBD1. Germline V gene data show CDR1 as GTSNPN and CDR2 as SVGIG (reference sequence). There are 14 residues in the CDR3. The trim removed 3 bases at V and 7 bases at J, leaving 8 bases unmatched. The CDR3 spells CAWSRDRGVGGYTF. CDR3 coding DNA: TGTGCCTGGAGCCGGGACAGGGGAGTTGGTGGCTACACCTTC.

This CDR3 reads CASSLSGGNTGELFF. As DNA, the CDR3 is TGTGCCAGCAGCCTTAGCGGGGGGAACACCGGGGAGCTGTTTTTT. This rearrangement joins TRBV28 to TRBJ2-2; 9 bases are shared with TRBD2. Germline V gene lookup returns CDR1 MDHEN and CDR2 SYDVKM. The CDR3 extends over 15 amino acids. Trimming removed 6 bases from V and 1 base from J; junction bases left unmatched: 3.

The chain has TRBV2 and TRBJ1-1, with D tentatively TRBD1 (6 bases). V was trimmed by 7 bases and J by 4 bases, leaving 10 bases between them. CDR1 SNHLY and CDR2 FYNNEI come from the germline V gene. CDR3 length: 12 residues. The CDR3 sequence is CASNRVSTEAFF. The CDR3 DNA sequence: TGTGCCAGCAACAGGGTGAGCACTGAAGCTTTCTTT.

The chain joins TRBV7-2 to TRBJ2-5; 15 nucleotides line up with TRBD2. The CDR3 is 18 amino acids. V lost 5 bases to trimming and J lost 4 bases; unmatched junction nucleotides: 11. Germline lookup yields CDR1 SGHTA and CDR2 FQGNSA. The CDR3 DNA sequence: TGTGCCAGCAGCGCTCGGACTAGCGGGGGGGCCCGTCGAGAGACCCAGTACTTC. Protein: CASSARTSGGARRETQYF.

The chain uses TRBV6-6 and TRBJ2-7; unclear D gene. Trimming took off 1 base at V and 3 bases at J, with 10 bases between the two ends. The CDR3 is 14 amino acids. CDR1 and CDR2 (germline): MNHNY, SVGAGI (reference sequence). CDR3 sequence (DNA): TGTGCCAGCAGTTACTTGCTAGTTCTCTACGAGCAGTACTTC. It translates to CASSYLLVLYEQYF.

The chain links TRBV7-6 to TRBJ2-7, with TRBD1 matching over 10 bases. V dropped 0 bases and J dropped 4; count of bases not matched to a gene: 6. There are 16 residues in the CDR3. Germline loops: CDR1 SGHVS, CDR2 FNYEAQ. For the CDR3, the DNA is TGTGCCAGCAGCTTAGCGGCGGGACAGGGGAAATACGAGCAGTACTTC. It yields the protein CASSLAAGQGKYEQYF.

The genes are TRBV6-2 or TRBV6-3 and TRBJ1-1; TRBD1 matches 8 bases. The CDR3 sequence is 14 residues long. J gave up 6 bases and V 5 bases, and 8 bases lay outside the gene matches. Germline V CDR1 and CDR2: MNHEY, SVGEGT. The CDR3 DNA reads as TGTGCCAGCAGTCAACAGGGGGGCGTACCTGAAGCTTTCTTT. It encodes CASSQQGGVPEAFF.

The J gene is TRBJ1-1, the V gene TRBV5-1; 9 bases line up with TRBD1. This CDR3 has 16 residues. Trimming removed 0 bases from V and 7 bases from J; junction bases left unmatched: 10. Germline CDR1 reads SGHRS; CDR2 reads YFSETQ. The CDR3 DNA follows: TGCGCCAGCAGCTTGGCGGGTAGCGGACAGGGGTATGAAGCTTTCTTT. Amino acid sequence: CASSLAGSGQGYEAFF.